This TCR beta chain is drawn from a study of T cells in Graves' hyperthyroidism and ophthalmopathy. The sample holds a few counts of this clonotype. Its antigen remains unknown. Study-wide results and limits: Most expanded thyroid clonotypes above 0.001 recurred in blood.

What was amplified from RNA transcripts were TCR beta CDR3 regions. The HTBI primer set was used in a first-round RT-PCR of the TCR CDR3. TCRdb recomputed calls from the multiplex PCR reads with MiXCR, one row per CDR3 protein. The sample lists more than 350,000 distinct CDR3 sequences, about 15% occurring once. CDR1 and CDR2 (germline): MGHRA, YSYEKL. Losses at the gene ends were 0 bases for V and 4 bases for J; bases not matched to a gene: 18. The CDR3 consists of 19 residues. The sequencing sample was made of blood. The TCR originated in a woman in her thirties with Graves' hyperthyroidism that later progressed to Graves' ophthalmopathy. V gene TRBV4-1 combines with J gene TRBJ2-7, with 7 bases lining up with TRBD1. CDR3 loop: CASSQEGRVRGFAVYEQYF. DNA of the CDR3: TGCGCCAGCAGCCAAGAGGGCCGGGTCAGGGGGTTTGCGGTGTACGAGCAGTACTTC.